What follows are 15 T cell receptor beta chains derived from one specimen sequenced in a study of T cell changes during pregnancy in multiple sclerosis. TCRdb's table, derived via immunoSEQ multiplex PCR, lists solely in-frame clones and lacks some. This sample yields tens of thousands of clones, of which less than 95% are seen a single time; about 2.6% belongs to the top ten. The specimen comprised CD8+ T cells from peripheral blood mononuclear cells, sampled after pregnancy. These receptors were obtained from a female donor with multiple sclerosis, enrolled in a pregnancy study.

In its sample, this clone was seen once. V usage is TRBV27 and J usage is TRBJ2-1; tentative D call: TRBD1 (6 bases). The CDR3 totals 14 residues. Germline assignment: CDR1 MNHEY and CDR2 SMNVEV (reference sequence). Trimming shortened V by 3 bases and J by 6 bases, and 12 bases separated the two germline ends. CDR3 protein: CASSLAVQGNEQFF. In nucleotides, the CDR3 is TGTGCCAGCAGTTTGGCGGTACAGGGCAATGAGCAGTTCTTC.

The V and J genes are TRBV21-1 and TRBJ1-5; TRBD1 is taken as the D call from the table, unchecked against the DNA. TRBV21-1 is a pseudogene segment. This CDR3 comprises 16 residues. This CDR3 reads CASSSRDRGLNQPQHF. In nucleotides, the CDR3 is TGTGCCAGCAGCAGCCGCGACAGGGGGCTTAATCAGCCCCAGCATTTT.

The rearrangement joins TRBV9 to TRBJ1-2; D possibly corresponds to TRBD1 (5 bases). Germline V gene data show CDR1 as SGDLS and CDR2 as YYNGEE. There are 13 residues in the CDR3. Trimming cost V 3 bases and J 2 bases, with 8 bases left between them. Here the CDR3 reads CASSAGINYGYTF. CDR3 nucleotides: TGTGCCAGCAGCGCAGGGATCAACTATGGCTACACCTTC.

The V and J genes are TRBV7-9 and TRBJ1-5; possible D gene TRBD1, 5 bases. V lost 4 bases, J lost 7 bases, and 11 bases lay in between. The CDR3 is made up of 13 amino acids. The germline gives CDR1 SEHNR, CDR2 FQNEAQ (reference sequence). The chain's CDR3 is CASSSEPGQPQHF. In nucleotides, the CDR3 is TGTGCCAGCAGCTCGGAGCCAGGGCAGCCCCAGCATTTT. The entire variable domain, with the rest obtained from reference TRBV7-9 and TRBJ1-5, is as follows: DTGVSQNPRHKITKRGQNVTFRCDPISEHNRLYWYRQTLGQGPEFLTYFQNEAQLEKSRLLSDRFSAERPKGSFSTLEIQRTEQGDSAMYLCASSSEPGQPQHFGDGTRLSIL.

The genes are TRBV11-2 and TRBJ1-2; possible D gene TRBD1, 6 bases. V was clipped by 5 bases and J by 4 bases, with 14 bases between them. Germline V lookup: CDR1 SGHAT, CDR2 FQNNGV. The CDR3 consists of 14 residues. Here the CDR3 reads CASSPWTVSYGYTF. The CDR3 DNA reads TGTGCCAGCAGCCCATGGACAGTCTCCTATGGCTACACCTTC. Together with reference TRBV11-2 and TRBJ1-2, the CDR3 gives the full variable domain: EAGVAQSPRYKIIEKRQSVAFWCNPISGHATLYWYQQILGQGPKLLIQFQNNGVVDDSQLPKDRFSAERLKGVDSTLKIQPAKLEDSAVYLCASSPWTVSYGYTFGSGTRLTVV.

The chain uses TRBV11-2 and TRBJ1-1, with 9 bases matching TRBD1. Germline lookup yields CDR1 SGHAT and CDR2 FQNNGV. Trimming removed 1 base from V and 3 bases from J; junction bases left unmatched: 6. CDR3 length: 16 amino acids. This CDR3 reads CASSLGGQGLYTEAFF. The CDR3 DNA reads as TGTGCCAGCAGCTTAGGGGGACAGGGCCTATACACTGAAGCTTTCTTT.

This chain connects TRBV4-1 to TRBJ1-1; D may be TRBD1 (6 bases). Germline CDR1 and CDR2: MGHRA and YSYEKL. This CDR3 is 16 amino acids long. The ends were cut back, 1 base at V and 2 bases at J, with 14 bases in the middle. DNA for the CDR3: TGCGCCAGCAGCCAAGGACCGGGACAACGAAACACTGAAGCTTTCTTT. This sequence encodes CASSQGPGQRNTEAFF.

J is TRBJ1-1 and V is TRBV19; D remains unclear. Germline CDR1 reads LNHDA; CDR2 reads SQIVND (reference sequence). Trimming pared 1 base from V and 2 bases from J, leaving 5 bases between. This CDR3 is built from 13 residues. This CDR3 reads CASSIGTNTEAFF. The CDR3 DNA reads TGTGCCAGTAGTATAGGGACTAACACTGAAGCTTTCTTT.

The chain links TRBV5-1 to TRBJ2-5, with 9 bases fitting TRBD1. The ends lost 3 bases at V and 4 bases at J; junction bases unmatched: 7. The CDR3 covers 15 residues. CDR1 is SGHRS, CDR2 YFSETQ, per germline. CDR3 sequence: CASSYRTGDGETQYF. DNA for the CDR3: TGCGCCAGCAGCTACAGGACAGGGGATGGAGAGACCCAGTACTTC.

The chain has TRBV6-5 and TRBJ1-1; 7 bases are shared with TRBD1. The ends lost 4 bases at V and 7 bases at J; junction bases unmatched: 9. This CDR3 is 14 amino acids long. CDR1 is MNHEY and CDR2 is SVGAGI in the germline V gene. CDR3 bases: TGTGCCAGCAGTTTCTACGGGACAGATTATGAAGCTTTCTTT. Protein sequence: CASSFYGTDYEAFF.

V gene TRBV5-1 combines with J gene TRBJ2-3; 8 bases map to TRBD2. The CDR3 totals 16 residues. J was trimmed by 2 bases and V by 4 bases; bases with no gene match: 9. Germline V gene sequence: CDR1 SGHRS, CDR2 YFSETQ. The CDR3 region is CASSPGGEWFTDTQYF. The CDR3 DNA follows: TGCGCCAGCAGCCCCGGGGGGGAATGGTTCACAGATACGCAGTATTTT.

V usage is TRBV5-3 and J usage is TRBJ2-7; no reliable D call. TRBV5-3 is an ORF, with its function uncertain. Trimming left V 3 bases short and J 0 bases short, with 13 bases between. The CDR3 runs 15 residues. The CDR3 protein is CARSSRPTLSYEQYF. In DNA, the CDR3 is TGTGCCAGAAGCTCTAGACCAACCCTCTCCTACGAGCAGTACTTC.

The gene calls are TRBV29-1 and TRBJ1-1; 7 positions agree with TRBD1. Looked up from germline, CDR1 is SQVTM and CDR2 is ANQGSEA. The CDR3 totals 15 residues. The ends lost 6 bases at V and 2 bases at J; junction bases unmatched: 12. The CDR3 DNA follows: TGCAGCGTCCCGGGGCAGGGGGAGCTCAACACTGAAGCTTTCTTT. This sequence encodes CSVPGQGELNTEAFF.

The chain has TRBV2 and TRBJ2-5; D is possibly TRBD1 (6 bases). Per germline, CDR1 SNHLY and CDR2 FYNNEI. V was clipped by 1 base and J by 0 bases, with 9 bases between them. The CDR3 contains 15 residues. The CDR3 loop reads CASSEETGNQETQYF. CDR3 bases: TGTGCCAGCAGTGAAGAAACAGGGAACCAAGAGACCCAGTACTTC.

This rearrangement joins TRBV9 to TRBJ2-7; D gene unclear. The CDR3 loop spans 14 amino acids. The germline V gene has CDR1 SGDLS and CDR2 YYNGEE. The germline V and J ends were trimmed by 3 bases and 2 bases, with 12 bases remaining between them. CDR3 amino acids: CASSGESQAYEQYF. The DNA of the CDR3 is TGTGCCAGCAGCGGCGAGTCCCAGGCCTACGAGCAGTACTTC.